These 12 T cell receptor beta chains came from one sample sequenced in a study of blood T cells in healthy people across ages. Through a sample-barcoded 5' primer and a J-beta primer mix, a second PCR was run for about 7 to 12 cycles. TCRdb used MiXCR to reprocess the 5' RACE reads, holding one entry per CDR3 protein. The data contain 650,000 to 800,000 distinct CDR3 sequences, roughly 44% of them singletons. Material for sequencing was blood. The source is a man in his sixties in good health.

This chain connects TRBV6-5 to TRBJ1-1; possible D gene TRBD1, 6 bases. This CDR3 spans 13 amino acids. Trimming took off 6 bases at V and 8 bases at J, with 16 bases between the two ends. Germline V gene sequence: CDR1 MNHEY, CDR2 SVGAGI. CDR3 sequence reads: CASSQQGPREAFF. In nucleotides, the CDR3 is TGTGCCAGCAGCCAACAGGGACCACGCGAAGCTTTCTTT.

V is TRBV7-2 and J is TRBJ1-4; D uncertain. The CDR3 has 14 amino acids. V shed 2 bases and J shed 0 bases, with 4 bases lying between them. Germline V gene lookup returns CDR1 SGHTA and CDR2 FQGNSA. The CDR3 bases are TGTGCCAGCAGCTTAAGTGCAACTAATGAAAAACTGTTTTTT. Its translation is CASSLSATNEKLFF. Based on the CDR3 plus reference TRBV7-2 and TRBJ1-4, the full variable domain is GAGVSQSPSNKVTEKGKDVELRCDPISGHTALYWYRQSLGQGLEFLIYFQGNSAPDKSGLPSDRFSAERTGGSVSTLTIQRTQQEDSAVYLCASSLSATNEKLFFGSGTQLSVL.

This clonotype came up once. This chain links TRBV7-2 with TRBJ2-5, with 9 bases fitting TRBD1. V lost 5 bases to trimming and J lost 5 bases; unmatched junction nucleotides: 15. CDR3 length equals 17 residues. CDR1 is SGHTA, CDR2 FQGNSA, per germline. The CDR3 region has the DNA TGTGCCAGCAGCCATAGGGGGACAGGGAGCCGGCTTGAGACCCAGTACTTC. Protein product: CASSHRGTGSRLETQYF. Using reference TRBV7-2 and TRBJ2-5 for the parts outside the CDR3, the full variable domain is GAGVSQSPSNKVTEKGKDVELRCDPISGHTALYWYRQSLGQGLEFLIYFQGNSAPDKSGLPSDRFSAERTGGSVSTLTIQRTQQEDSAVYLCASSHRGTGSRLETQYFGPGTRLLVL.

On this clonotype: The junction departs from germline at one end; a sequencing error may be responsible. The chain combines TRBV4-3 with TRBJ1-4; D is unresolved. The CDR3 sequence is 16 residues long. The germline V gene encodes CDR1 LGHNA and CDR2 YSLEER. CDR3 nucleotides: TGCGCCAGCAGTCAAGAACCATTACCCACTAATGAAAAACTGTTTTTT. This encodes CASSQEPLPTNEKLFF.

As for this clonotype: This may arise from a read error, as a much more abundant clone is one base away. This chain uses TRBV20-1 with TRBJ2-5, with 10 bases fitting TRBD2. This CDR3 region has 14 residues. Unmatched junction bases numbered 10, after V lost 1 base and J lost 11 bases. Germline V gene sequence: CDR1 DFQATT, CDR2 SNEGSKA (reference sequence). The CDR3 DNA sequence: TGCAGTGCTAGAGTAGCTAGCGGGGGCTATGAGCAGTACTTC. This codes for CSARVASGGYEQYF.

The chain couples TRBV5-1 to TRBJ1-5; D is unresolved. The CDR3 is made up of 15 amino acids. Trimming pared 4 bases from V and 6 bases from J, leaving 17 bases between. CDR1 and CDR2 (germline): SGHRS, YFSETQ. In DNA form, the CDR3 reads TGCGCCAGCAGCCCGGGTGGTCTCGGCGGTCAGCCCCAGCATTTT. Translation: CASSPGGLGGQPQHF.

This clonotype was recorded only once. The chain employs TRBV18 and TRBJ2-1; D is ambiguous. The CDR3 contains 15 residues. CDR1 is KGHSH and CDR2 is LQKENI in the germline V gene. Deletions cut 3 bases from V and 1 base from J, with 10 bases between. The CDR3: CASSPSRASYNEQFF. CDR3 DNA: TGTGCCAGCTCACCGTCTAGGGCGTCCTACAATGAGCAGTTCTTC.

V and J are TRBV9 and TRBJ2-5; D gene ambiguous. CDR3 size: 12 residues. Trimming removed 1 base at V and 4 bases at J, with 5 bases between. Germline lookup yields CDR1 SGDLS and CDR2 YYNGEE. The CDR3 region has the DNA TGTGCCAGCAGCGTAAAGGCAGAGACCCAGTACTTC. Translating it yields CASSVKAETQYF.

The V call is TRBV6-5, the J call TRBJ2-6, with 9 bases identical to TRBD1. This CDR3 contains 16 residues. CDR1 and CDR2 from the germline V gene are MNHEY and SVGAGI. Trimming removed 5 bases from V and 4 bases from J; junction bases left unmatched: 6. The CDR3 sequence: CASSPDRGRGANVLTF. DNA of the CDR3: TGTGCCAGCAGTCCGGACAGGGGCCGGGGGGCCAACGTCCTGACTTTC.

This sequence joins TRBV12-3 or TRBV12-4 and TRBJ2-1; TRBD2 matches at 7 bases. Losses at the gene ends were 2 bases for V and 5 bases for J; bases not matched to a gene: 12. This CDR3 is 17 amino acids long. CDR3 sequence: CASSLPTSEGPNNEQFF. CDR3 coding DNA: TGTGCCAGCAGTTTACCTACTAGCGAGGGGCCTAACAATGAGCAGTTCTTC.

As DNA, the CDR3 is TGCGCCAGCAGCTTGGGGGTAGCGGGGGCGGATGAGCAGTTCTTC. Translation gives CASSLGVAGADEQFF. The gene calls are TRBV5-1 and TRBJ2-1; 9 positions match TRBD2. From germline, CDR1 is SGHRS and CDR2 YFSETQ. V lost 0 bases, J lost 8 bases, and 6 bases stayed unmatched. The CDR3 has 15 residues.

A few counts support this clonotype. V and J are TRBV6-2 or TRBV6-3 and TRBJ1-5; 9 nucleotides align to TRBD1. Germline CDR1 MNHEY, CDR2 SVGEGT. V lost 8 bases to trimming and J lost 15 bases; unmatched junction nucleotides: 14. The CDR3 length is 13 residues. The CDR3: CASRDPGQGSWHF. The CDR3 coding sequence is TGTGCCAGCCGTGACCCGGGACAGGGTAGTTGGCATTTT.